The clone carrying this TCR beta chain was seen only a few times. Its target is unknown. The TCRbeta library incorporated unique molecular identifiers. TCRdb passed the PCR reads through MiXCR, listing each CDR3 protein once. This table has approximately 500,000 distinct CDR3 sequences, approximately 30% appearing once. The data were taken from a study of T-cell reconstitution after alpha-beta-depleted transplantation in children. Findings and limits, study-wide: The authors attributed T-cell counts and diversity one year after transplant mostly to newly produced T cells.

The germline gives CDR1 SGHVS, CDR2 FNYEAQ. With 1 base removed from V and 6 bases from J, the gap between germline ends came to 9 bases. CDR3 size: 14 residues. Sequenced here: PBMCs, sampled before TCRalphabeta/CD19-depleted stem cell transplant. The V and J genes are TRBV7-6 and TRBJ2-2; D not certain. The sequence was obtained from a boy younger than two with Wiskott-Aldrich syndrome, due to receive a stem cell transplant. The DNA for the CDR3 is TGTGCCAGCAGCTTAGGGTCCGGTCCCGGGGAGCTGTTTTTT. It yields the protein CASSLGSGPGELFF.